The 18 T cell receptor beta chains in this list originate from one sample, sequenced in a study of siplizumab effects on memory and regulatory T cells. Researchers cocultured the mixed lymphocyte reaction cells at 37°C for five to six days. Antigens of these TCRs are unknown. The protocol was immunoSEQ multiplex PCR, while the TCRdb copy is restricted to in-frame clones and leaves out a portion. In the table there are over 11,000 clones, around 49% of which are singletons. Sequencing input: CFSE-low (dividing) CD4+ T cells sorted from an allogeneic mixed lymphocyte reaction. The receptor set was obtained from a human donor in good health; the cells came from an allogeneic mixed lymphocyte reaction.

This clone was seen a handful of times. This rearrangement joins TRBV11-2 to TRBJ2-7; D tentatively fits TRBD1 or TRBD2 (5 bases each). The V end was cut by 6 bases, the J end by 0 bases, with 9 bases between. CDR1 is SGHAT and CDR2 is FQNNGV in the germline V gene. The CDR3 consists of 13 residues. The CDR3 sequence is CASRGPSSYEQYF. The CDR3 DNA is TGTGCCAGCAGGGGACCGAGCTCCTACGAGCAGTACTTC.

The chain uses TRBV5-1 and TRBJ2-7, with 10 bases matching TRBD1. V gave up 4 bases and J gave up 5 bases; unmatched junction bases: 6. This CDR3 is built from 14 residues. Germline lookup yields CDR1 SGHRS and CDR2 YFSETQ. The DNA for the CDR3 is TGCGCCAGCAGCCTCCGGGACAGGGGACACGAGCAGTACTTC. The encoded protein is CASSLRDRGHEQYF.

The CDR3 DNA is TGTGCCAGCAGTTACCCCTCACAGGGTTTGGAGACCCAGTACTTC. It encodes CASSYPSQGLETQYF. The V gene is TRBV6-5, the J gene TRBJ2-5, with D perhaps matching TRBD1 (6 bases). V dropped 2 bases and J dropped 5 bases, with 15 bases sitting between them. Germline CDR1 and CDR2: MNHEY and SVGAGI. The CDR3 loop spans 15 amino acids.

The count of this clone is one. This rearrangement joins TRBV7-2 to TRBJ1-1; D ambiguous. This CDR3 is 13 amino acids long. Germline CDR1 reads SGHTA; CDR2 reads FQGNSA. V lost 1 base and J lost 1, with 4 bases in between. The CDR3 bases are TGTGCCAGCAGCTTAGATAGGAACACTGAAGCTTTCTTT. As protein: CASSLDRNTEAFF.

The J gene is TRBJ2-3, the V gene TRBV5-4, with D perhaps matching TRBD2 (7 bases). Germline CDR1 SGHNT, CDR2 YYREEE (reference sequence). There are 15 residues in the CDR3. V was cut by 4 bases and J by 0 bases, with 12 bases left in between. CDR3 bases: TGTGCCAGCAGCCTGGGGGGGCCAAGCACAGATACGCAGTATTTT. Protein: CASSLGGPSTDTQYF.

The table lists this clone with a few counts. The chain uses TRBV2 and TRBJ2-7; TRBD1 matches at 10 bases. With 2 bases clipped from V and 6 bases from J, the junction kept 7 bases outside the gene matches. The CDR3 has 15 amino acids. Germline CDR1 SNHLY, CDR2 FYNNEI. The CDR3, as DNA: TGTGCCAGCAGTGAATTGGGACAGGGGCAGTCCGAGCAGTACTTC. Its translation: CASSELGQGQSEQYF.

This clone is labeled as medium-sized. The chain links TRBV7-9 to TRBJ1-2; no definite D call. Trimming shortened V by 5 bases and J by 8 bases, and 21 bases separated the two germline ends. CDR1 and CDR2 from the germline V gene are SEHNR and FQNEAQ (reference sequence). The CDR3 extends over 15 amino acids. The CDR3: CASSHLGGLPSGYTF. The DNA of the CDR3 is TGTGCCAGCAGCCACCTCGGTGGGCTCCCTAGCGGCTACACCTTC. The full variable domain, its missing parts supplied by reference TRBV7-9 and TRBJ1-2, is DTGVSQNPRHKITKRGQNVTFRCDPISEHNRLYWYRQTLGQGPEFLTYFQNEAQLEKSRLLSDRFSAERPKGSFSTLEIQRTEQGDSAMYLCASSHLGGLPSGYTFGSGTRLTVV.

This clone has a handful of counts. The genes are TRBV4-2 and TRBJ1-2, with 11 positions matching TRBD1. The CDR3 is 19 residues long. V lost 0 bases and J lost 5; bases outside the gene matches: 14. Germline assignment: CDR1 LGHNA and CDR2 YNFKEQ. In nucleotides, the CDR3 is TGTGCCAGCAGCCAAGAGGGAATCCGGGGACAGGGGGTGCGGTATGGCTACACCTTC. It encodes CASSQEGIRGQGVRYGYTF.

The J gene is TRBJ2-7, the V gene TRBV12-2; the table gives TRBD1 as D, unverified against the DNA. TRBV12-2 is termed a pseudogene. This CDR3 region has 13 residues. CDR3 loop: CASRLRQGYEQYF. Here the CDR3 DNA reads TGTGCAAGTCGCTTGAGACAGGGATACGAGCAGTACTTC.

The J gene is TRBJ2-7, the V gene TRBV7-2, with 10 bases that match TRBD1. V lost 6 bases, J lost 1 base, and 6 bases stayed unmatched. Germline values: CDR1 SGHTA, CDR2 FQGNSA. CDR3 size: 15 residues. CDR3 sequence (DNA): TGTGCCAGCAGACCCGACAGGGGGCTATCCTACGAGCAGTACTTC. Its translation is CASRPDRGLSYEQYF.

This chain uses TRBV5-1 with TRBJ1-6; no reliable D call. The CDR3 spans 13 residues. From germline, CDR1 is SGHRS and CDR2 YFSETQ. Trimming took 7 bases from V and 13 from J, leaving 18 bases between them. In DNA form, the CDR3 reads TGCGCCAGCGCGCCCGGGGATGCCCTCCCCCTCCACTTT. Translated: CASAPGDALPLHF.

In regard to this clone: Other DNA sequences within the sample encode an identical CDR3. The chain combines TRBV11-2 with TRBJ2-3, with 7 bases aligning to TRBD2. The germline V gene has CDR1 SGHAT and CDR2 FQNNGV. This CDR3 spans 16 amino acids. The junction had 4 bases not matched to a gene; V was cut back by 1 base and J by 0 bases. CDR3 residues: CASSLVASGSTDTQYF. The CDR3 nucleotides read TGTGCCAGCAGCTTAGTGGCTAGCGGCAGCACAGATACGCAGTATTTT.

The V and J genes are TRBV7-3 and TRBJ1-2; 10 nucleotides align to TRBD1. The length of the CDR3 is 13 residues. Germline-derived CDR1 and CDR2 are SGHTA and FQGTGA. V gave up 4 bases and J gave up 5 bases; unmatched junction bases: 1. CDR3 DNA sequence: TGTGCCAGCAGCTGGGACAGGGGTTATGGCTACACCTTC. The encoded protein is CASSWDRGYGYTF.

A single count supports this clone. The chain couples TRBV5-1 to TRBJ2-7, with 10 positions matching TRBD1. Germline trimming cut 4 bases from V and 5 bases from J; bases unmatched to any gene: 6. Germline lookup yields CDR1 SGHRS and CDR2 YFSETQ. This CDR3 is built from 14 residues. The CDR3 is CASSRGQGRHEQYF. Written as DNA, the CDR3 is TGCGCCAGCAGCAGGGGACAGGGGAGGCACGAGCAGTACTTC.

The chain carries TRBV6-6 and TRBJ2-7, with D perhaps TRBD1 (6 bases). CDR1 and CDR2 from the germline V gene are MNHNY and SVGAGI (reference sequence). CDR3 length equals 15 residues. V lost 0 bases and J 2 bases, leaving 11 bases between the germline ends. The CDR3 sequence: CASSYSSRGPYEQYF. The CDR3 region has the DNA TGTGCCAGCAGTTACTCATCCAGGGGCCCCTACGAGCAGTACTTC.

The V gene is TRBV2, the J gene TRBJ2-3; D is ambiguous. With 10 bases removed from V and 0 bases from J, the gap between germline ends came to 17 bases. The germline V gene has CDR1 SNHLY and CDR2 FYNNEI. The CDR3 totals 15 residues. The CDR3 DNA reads TGTGCCACATCCCACCCCCCGTCTAGCACAGATACGCAGTATTTT. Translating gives CATSHPPSSTDTQYF.

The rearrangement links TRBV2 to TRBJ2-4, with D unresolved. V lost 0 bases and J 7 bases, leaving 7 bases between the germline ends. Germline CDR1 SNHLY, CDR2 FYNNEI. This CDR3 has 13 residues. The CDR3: CASSEAGRNIQYF. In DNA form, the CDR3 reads TGTGCCAGCAGTGAAGCTGGCAGGAACATTCAGTACTTC.

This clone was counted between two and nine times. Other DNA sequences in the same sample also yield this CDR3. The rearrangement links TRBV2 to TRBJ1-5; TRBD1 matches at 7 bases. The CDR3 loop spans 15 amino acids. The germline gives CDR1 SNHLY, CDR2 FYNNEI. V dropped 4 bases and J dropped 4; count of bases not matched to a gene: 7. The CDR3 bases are TGTGCCAGCAGTGTGGGGACAGCCTCGAATCAGCCCCAGCATTTT. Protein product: CASSVGTASNQPQHF.